What follows are 14 T cell receptor beta chains derived from one specimen sequenced in a study of spatial heterogeneity in lung cancer. One entry per CDR3 protein results from TCRdb running MiXCR on the 5' RACE reads. Of 25,000 to 35,000 distinct CDR3 sequences listed, approximately 5.1% are singletons. Time point of the sample: blood at routine non-recurrence follow-up after resection. Sequencing used PBMCs, obtained at follow-up. These receptors were taken from a female donor with early-stage non-small cell lung cancer.

This clonotype was found many times. V usage is TRBV19 and J usage is TRBJ2-5; D may be TRBD1 or TRBD2 (6 bases each). The CDR3 has 13 amino acids. V was trimmed by 4 bases and J by 2 bases, leaving 8 bases between them. Germline V gene sequence: CDR1 LNHDA, CDR2 SQIVND (reference sequence). The CDR3, as DNA: TGTGCCAGTAGTACGGGGGCTCAAGAGACCCAGTACTTC. The encoded protein is CASSTGAQETQYF.

This clonotype was observed many times. The chain combines TRBV10-3 with TRBJ2-7, with 14 positions matching TRBD2. The CDR3 has 17 residues. Trimming took 6 bases from V and 3 from J; bases not matched to a gene: 10. CDR1 is ENHRY and CDR2 is SYGVKD in the germline V gene. CDR3 in DNA: TGTGCCATCAGCCCGGGGGGACTAGCGGGAGCGGTCTACGAGCAGTACTTC. It translates to CAISPGGLAGAVYEQYF.

This clonotype came up many times. The V call is TRBV4-3, the J call TRBJ2-1; D gene uncertain. The length of the CDR3 is 12 residues. Germline V gene lookup returns CDR1 LGHNA and CDR2 YSLEER. The V gene lost 0 bases and the J gene lost 12 bases, with 9 bases spanning the gap. CDR3 sequence (DNA): TGCGCCAGCAGCCAAGATCGAGTAACGCAGTTCTTC. The encoded protein is CASSQDRVTQFF.

This clonotype was counted many times. CDR3 loop: CASSLALAGTTGELFF. CDR3 coding DNA: TGCGCCAGCAGCTTGGCTCTAGCGGGAACCACCGGGGAGCTGTTTTTT. The V call is TRBV5-1, the J call TRBJ2-2, with 9 positions matching TRBD2. With 0 bases clipped from V and 4 bases from J, the junction kept 4 bases outside the gene matches. Germline CDR1 SGHRS, CDR2 YFSETQ. The CDR3 totals 16 residues. The variable domain in full, completed from reference TRBV5-1 and TRBJ2-2, reads KAGVTQTPRYLIKTRGQQVTLSCSPISGHRSVSWYQQTPGQGLQFLFEYFSETQRNKGNFPGRFSGRQFSNSRSEMNVSTLELGDSALYLCASSLALAGTTGELFFGEGSRLTVL.

A note on this clonotype: A single base separates this from a much larger clone, so it may be a read error. The J gene is TRBJ1-1, the V gene TRBV5-5, with D possibly matching TRBD1 (6 bases). This CDR3 contains 15 residues. Germline CDR1 reads SGHKS; CDR2 reads YYEKEE (reference sequence). Here the CDR3 reads CAGSSLQGMNTEAFF. As DNA, the CDR3 is TGTGCCGGCAGCTCCTTACAGGGCATGAACACTGAAGCTTTCTTT. Together with reference TRBV5-5 and TRBJ1-1, the CDR3 gives the full variable domain: DAGVTQSPTHLIKTRGQQVTLRCSPISGHKSVSWYQQVLGQGPQFIFQYYEKEERGRGNFPDRFSARQFPNYSSELNVNALLLGDSALYLCAGSSLQGMNTEAFFGQGTRLTVV.

This clonotype was detected many times. The chain links TRBV7-6 to TRBJ2-1, with 8 bases identical to TRBD2. Germline V gene lookup returns CDR1 SGHVS and CDR2 FNYEAQ. The V gene end was trimmed by 1 base and the J gene end by 7 bases; junction bases not matched to a gene: 3. The CDR3 length is 14 residues. CDR3 amino acids: CASSLDSGGNEQFF. The DNA of the CDR3 is TGTGCCAGCAGCTTAGATTCGGGAGGGAATGAGCAGTTCTTC.

This clonotype was recorded many times. This chain joins TRBV27 and TRBJ2-6, with D hard to call. V was shortened by 5 bases and J by 0 bases, with 11 bases between the two germline ends. The CDR3 consists of 16 residues. Germline assignment: CDR1 MNHEY and CDR2 SMNVEV (reference sequence). The CDR3 bases are TGTGCCAGCAGTCCCCAGACCACCTCTGGGGCCAACGTCCTGACTTTC. Amino acids: CASSPQTTSGANVLTF.

This clonotype was counted a few times. V gene TRBV3-1 combines with J gene TRBJ2-5; 11 bases agree with TRBD1. The CDR3 runs 17 residues. From germline, CDR1 is LGHDT and CDR2 YNNKEL (reference sequence). The trim removed 4 bases at V and 0 bases at J, leaving 7 bases unmatched. In DNA, the CDR3 is TGTGCCAGCAGCCCCCGCGGACAGGGGGCGTACCAAGAGACCCAGTACTTC. It is translated as CASSPRGQGAYQETQYF.

This clonotype occurred a few times. Because the CDR3's place on the DNA is in doubt, the DNA is left out and the CDR3 is given as listed by TCRdb. This chain links TRBV7-2 with TRBJ1-5; the D call of TRBD1 is as the table states it, not checked on the DNA. Germline CDR1 reads SGHTA; CDR2 reads FQGNSA. The length of the CDR3 is 16 amino acids, counting both ends. The chain's CDR3 is CASSLVGRGNNQPRHF.

This clonotype was counted at least ten times. The chain uses TRBV27 and TRBJ2-1, with D maybe TRBD2 (6 bases). Germline CDR1 is MNHEY and CDR2 is SMNVEV (reference sequence). V dropped 6 bases and J dropped 3 bases, with 18 bases sitting between them. The CDR3 has 16 amino acids. CDR3 sequence: CASSVKDYPGYNEQFF. The CDR3 nucleotides read TGTGCCAGCAGCGTAAAGGACTACCCTGGCTACAATGAGCAGTTCTTC.

This clonotype occurred many times. V usage is TRBV7-8 and J usage is TRBJ1-4, with TRBD1 matching over 9 bases. The length of the CDR3 is 15 residues. Unmatched junction bases numbered 5, after V lost 1 base and J lost 8 bases. CDR1 is SGHVS, CDR2 FQNEAQ, per germline. The CDR3: CASSLGQGGSEKLFF. As DNA, the CDR3 is TGTGCCAGCAGCTTAGGACAGGGGGGATCCGAAAAACTGTTTTTT.

This clonotype came up a few times. The chain recombines TRBV9 with TRBJ1-3, with 7 bases matching TRBD1. There are 14 residues in the CDR3. Germline-derived CDR1 and CDR2 are SGDLS and YYNGEE. Unmatched junction bases numbered 2, after V lost 3 bases and J lost 2 bases. CDR3 region: CASSAGTAGNTIYF. The CDR3 coding sequence is TGTGCCAGCAGCGCCGGGACAGCTGGAAACACCATATATTTT. The entire variable domain, with the rest obtained from reference TRBV9 and TRBJ1-3, is as follows: DSGVTQTPKHLITATGQRVTLRCSPRSGDLSVYWYQQSLDQGLQFLIQYYNGEERAKGNILERFSAQQFPDLHSELNLSSLELGDSALYFCASSAGTAGNTIYFGEGSWLTVV.

The CDR3 nucleotides are TGTGCCAGCAGGGGGGGACAGGGCGTCTACAATGAGCAGTTCTTC. Protein sequence: CASRGGQGVYNEQFF. This rearrangement joins TRBV28 to TRBJ2-1; 9 nucleotides agree with TRBD1. Losses at the gene ends were 6 bases for V and 3 bases for J; bases not matched to a gene: 6. The CDR3 contains 15 residues. The V gene's germline CDR1 is MDHEN and CDR2 SYDVKM.

This clonotype was seen ten or more times. This rearrangement joins TRBV20-1 to TRBJ2-5; D possibly matches TRBD1 or TRBD2 (5 bases each). V lost 4 bases and J 0 bases, leaving 9 bases between the germline ends. The CDR3 has 13 residues. The germline gives CDR1 DFQATT, CDR2 SNEGSKA (reference sequence). In DNA form, the CDR3 reads TGCAGTGCTACCGGGGCTGACCAAGAGACCCAGTACTTC. Translating gives CSATGADQETQYF.